This T cell receptor beta chain was profiled in a study of blood T cell repertoires in COVID-19. Study at large: In each case, the material was cDNA or gDNA derived from T cells, B-cell-depleted T cells, or PBMCs.

Produced via immunoSEQ multiplex PCR; TCRdb's table is partial and in-frame only. The sample lists over 50,000 clones, about 90% occurring once. V was cut by 5 bases and J by 1 base, with 5 bases left in between. The CDR3 runs 13 residues. The germline gives CDR1 MNHEY, CDR2 SVGAGI. This clonotype was obtained from a man aged 45-65 years with active COVID-19. The V call is TRBV6-5, the J call TRBJ2-2; no clear D. The sample comprised peripheral blood. CDR3 sequence: CASSRQNTGELFF. The CDR3 bases are TGTGCCAGCAGTAGACAGAACACCGGGGAGCTGTTTTTT.